This TCR beta chain was sequenced during a study of early T cells in non-severe SARS-CoV-2 infection. This clonotype was counted only a few times. Trimming took 0 bases from V and 4 from J, leaving 4 bases between them. The CDR3 totals 13 residues. CDR1 is SGHDN and CDR2 is FVKESK in the germline V gene. TCRdb re-called the 5' RACE reads through MiXCR, storing one row per CDR3 protein. The sample has 70,000 or so distinct CDR3 sequences, 9.5% to 13% seen once. The gene calls are TRBV14 and TRBJ1-3; D unclear. The sequences come from whole blood, collected at baseline. This clonotype was obtained from an adult who was a healthcare worker with PCR-confirmed SARS-CoV-2 infection or an uninfected control (not recorded which). CDR3 sequence: CASSQEGGNTIYF. The DNA of the CDR3 is TGTGCCAGCAGCCAAGAAGGAGGAAACACCATATATTTT.